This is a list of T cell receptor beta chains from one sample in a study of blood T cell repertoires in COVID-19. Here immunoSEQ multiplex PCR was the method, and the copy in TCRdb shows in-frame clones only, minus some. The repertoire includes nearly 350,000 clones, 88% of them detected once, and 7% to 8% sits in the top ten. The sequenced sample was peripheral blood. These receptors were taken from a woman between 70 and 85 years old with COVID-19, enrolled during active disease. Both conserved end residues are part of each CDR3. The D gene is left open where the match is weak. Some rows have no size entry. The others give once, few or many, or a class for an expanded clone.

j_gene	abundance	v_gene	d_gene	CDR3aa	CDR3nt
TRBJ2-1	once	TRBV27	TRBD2	CASSSPLLAGGRNEQFF	TGTGCCAGCAGTTCGCCCCTTCTAGCGGGGGGGCGAAATGAGCAGTTCTTC
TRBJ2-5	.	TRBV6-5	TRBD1	CASSRTGQETQYF	TGTGCCAGCAGTCGGACAGGACAAGAGACCCAGTACTTC
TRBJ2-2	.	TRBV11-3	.	CASSLDRGTGELFF	TGTGCCAGCAGCTTAGACAGGGGTACCGGGGAGCTGTTTTTT
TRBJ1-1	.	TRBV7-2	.	CASSFRTAPEAFF	TGTGCCAGCAGCTTCAGGACTGCACCTGAAGCTTTCTTT
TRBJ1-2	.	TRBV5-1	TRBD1	CASSLHQGQNYGYTF	TGCGCCAGCAGCTTACACCAGGGACAGAACTATGGCTACACCTTC
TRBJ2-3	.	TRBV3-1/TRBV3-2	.	CASSQDLAADTQYF	TGTGCCAGCAGCCAAGATCTGGCGGCCGATACGCAGTATTTT
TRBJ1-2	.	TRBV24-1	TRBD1	CATSDLPGRGLGGYTF	TGTGCCACCAGTGATTTGCCCGGCAGGGGGCTCGGTGGCTACACCTTC
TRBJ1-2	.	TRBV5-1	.	CASSLEPEHYGYTF	TGCGCCAGCAGCTTGGAACCAGAACATTATGGCTACACCTTC
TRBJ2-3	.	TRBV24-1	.	CATSDWFRDTQYF	TGTGCCACCAGTGATTGGTTCAGAGATACGCAGTATTTT
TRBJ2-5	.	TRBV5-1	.	CASTLRGPETQYF	TGCGCCAGCACCCTCAGAGGTCCGGAGACCCAGTACTTC
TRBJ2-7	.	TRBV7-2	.	CASSLAGWHEQYF	TGTGCCAGCAGCTTGGCAGGGTGGCACGAGCAGTACTTC
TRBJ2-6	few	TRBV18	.	CASSPPFTGAGANVLTF	TGTGCCAGCTCACCACCTTTCACCGGGGCTGGGGCCAACGTCCTGACTTTC
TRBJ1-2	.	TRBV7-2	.	CASSLTSNYGYTF	TGTGCCAGCAGCTTAACATCTAACTATGGCTACACCTTC
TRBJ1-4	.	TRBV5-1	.	CASSLDGGTNEKLFF	TGCGCCAGCAGCTTGGATGGGGGGACTAATGAAAAACTGTTTTTT
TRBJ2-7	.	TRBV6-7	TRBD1	CASSQRPLLSTGRGEQYF	TGTGCCAGCAGTCAGAGACCCCTTCTTTCGACAGGGCGTGGGGAGCAGTACTTC
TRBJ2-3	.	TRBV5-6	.	CASSLDGTSTDTQYF	TGTGCCAGCAGCTTGGACGGTACTAGCACAGATACGCAGTATTTT
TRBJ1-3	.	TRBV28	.	CASSLLTPNSGNTIYF	TGTGCCAGCAGTTTACTCACACCGAACTCTGGAAACACCATATATTTT
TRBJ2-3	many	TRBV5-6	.	CASSLRQTSTDTQYF	TGTGCCAGCAGCCTCCGACAGACTAGCACAGATACGCAGTATTTT
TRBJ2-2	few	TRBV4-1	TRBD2	CASRVPGLAGPNTGELFF	TGCGCCAGCAGAGTCCCCGGACTAGCGGGGCCGAACACCGGGGAGCTGTTTTTT
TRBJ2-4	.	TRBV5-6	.	CASSLAREDIQYF	TGTGCCAGCAGCTTGGCCAGGGAGGACATTCAGTACTTC
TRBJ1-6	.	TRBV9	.	CASSVGGANSPLHF	TGTGCCAGCAGCGTGGGAGGGGCGAATTCACCCCTCCACTTT
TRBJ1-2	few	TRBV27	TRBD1	CASSLRTGQNYGYTF	TGTGCCAGCAGTCTTAGGACAGGCCAAAACTATGGCTACACCTTC
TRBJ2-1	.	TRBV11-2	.	CASSLVLGAGPYNEQFF	TGTGCCAGCAGCTTGGTTCTTGGTGCGGGCCCCTACAATGAGCAGTTCTTC
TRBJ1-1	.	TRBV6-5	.	CATGGGYTEAFF	TGTGCCACCGGGGGAGGTTACACTGAAGCTTTCTTT
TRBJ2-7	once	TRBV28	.	CASSSWTVPYEQYF	TGTGCCAGCAGTTCTTGGACAGTCCCCTACGAGCAGTACTTC
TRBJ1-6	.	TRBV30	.	CAWALGGYNSPLHF	TGTGCCTGGGCCCTTGGAGGCTATAATTCACCCCTCCACTTT
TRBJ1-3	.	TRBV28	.	CASTLGGVDTIYF	TGTGCCAGCACCCTGGGGGGTGTAGACACCATATATTTT
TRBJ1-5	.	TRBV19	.	CASSYSGYNQPQHF	TGTGCCAGTAGTTATTCAGGGTACAATCAGCCCCAGCATTTT
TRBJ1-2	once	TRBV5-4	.	CASTPSARGNYGYTF	TGTGCCAGCACCCCCTCAGCTCGGGGAAACTATGGCTACACCTTC
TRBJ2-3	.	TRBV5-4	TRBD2	CASSLRLADTDTQYF	TGTGCCAGCAGCTTGAGACTAGCCGACACAGATACGCAGTATTTT
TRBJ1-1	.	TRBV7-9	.	CAIGWTEAFF	TGTGCCATCGGGTGGACTGAAGCTTTCTTT
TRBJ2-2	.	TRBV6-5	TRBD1	CASVNRDRVGGELFF	TGTGCCAGCGTCAACCGGGACAGGGTTGGCGGGGAGCTGTTTTTT
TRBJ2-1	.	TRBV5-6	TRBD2	CASSPAASGGEQFF	TGTGCCAGCAGCCCGGCGGCCAGCGGGGGTGAGCAGTTCTTC
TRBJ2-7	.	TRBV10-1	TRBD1	CASSAGGGYEQYF	TGCGCCAGCAGTGCAGGGGGTGGTTACGAGCAGTACTTC
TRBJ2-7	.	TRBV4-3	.	CASSPGRGYEQYF	TGCGCCAGCAGCCCAGGAAGGGGTTACGAGCAGTACTTC
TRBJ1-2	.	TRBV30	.	CAWTDLEGAYGYTF	TGTGCCTGGACAGATTTGGAAGGGGCCTATGGCTACACCTTC
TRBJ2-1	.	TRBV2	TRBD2	CASHSGGAYNEQFF	TGTGCCAGTCATAGCGGGGGGGCTTACAATGAGCAGTTCTTC
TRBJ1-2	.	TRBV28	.	CASSWAQRSQGYTF	TGTGCCAGCAGTTGGGCCCAACGTTCCCAGGGCTACACCTTC
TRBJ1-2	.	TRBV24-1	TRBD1	CATSDPGTEHGYTF	TGTGCCACCAGTGATCCCGGGACAGAACATGGCTACACCTTC
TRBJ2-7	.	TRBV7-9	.	CASSSWTVSYEQYF	TGTGCCAGCAGCTCCTGGACAGTTTCCTACGAGCAGTACTTC
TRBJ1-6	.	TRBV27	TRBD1	CASSHTNRGLSYNSPLHF	TGTGCCAGCAGTCATACCAACAGGGGCCTCTCCTATAATTCACCCCTCCACTTT
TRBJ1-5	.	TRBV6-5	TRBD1	CASRPTGDGNQPQHF	TGTGCCAGCAGACCCACAGGGGATGGTAATCAGCCCCAGCATTTT
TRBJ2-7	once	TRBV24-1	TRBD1	CATSAPRTGGCYEQYF	TGTGCCACCAGCGCACCTCGGACAGGGGGCTGCTACGAGCAGTACTTC
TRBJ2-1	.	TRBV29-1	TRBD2	CSVDSRLAEGNEQFF	TGCAGCGTTGACTCCCGGCTAGCGGAAGGGAATGAGCAGTTCTTC
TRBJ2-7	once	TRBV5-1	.	CASSLGHLSSYEQYF	TGCGCCAGCAGCTTGGGACACCTGAGCTCCTACGAGCAGTACTTC
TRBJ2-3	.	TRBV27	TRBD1	CASSEGPGGGTDTQYF	TGTGCCAGCAGCGAAGGCCCAGGGGGCGGCACAGATACGCAGTATTTT
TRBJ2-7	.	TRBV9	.	CASSVAGSYEQYF	TGTGCCAGCAGCGTAGCGGGGTCCTACGAGCAGTACTTC
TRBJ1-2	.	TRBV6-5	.	CASSYEGRGYGYTF	TGTGCCAGCAGTTACGAGGGCAGGGGCTATGGCTACACCTTC
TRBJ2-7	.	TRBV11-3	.	CASSPGVVFYEQYF	TGTGCCAGCAGCCCAGGGGTGGTGTTCTACGAGCAGTACTTC
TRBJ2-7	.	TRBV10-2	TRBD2	CASSDTAGYEQYF	TGCGCCAGCAGTGACACAGCGGGGTACGAGCAGTACTTC
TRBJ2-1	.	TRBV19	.	CASSTWGGLNEQFF	TGTGCCAGTAGTACATGGGGGGGCCTCAATGAGCAGTTCTTC
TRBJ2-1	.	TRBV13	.	CASSSLSYNEQFF	TGTGCCAGCAGCTCTCTCTCCTACAATGAGCAGTTCTTC
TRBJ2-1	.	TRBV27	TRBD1	CASTVGTGGDNEQFF	TGTGCCAGCACCGTAGGGACAGGGGGTGACAATGAGCAGTTCTTC
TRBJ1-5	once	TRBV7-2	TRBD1	CASSVGQGSGQPQHF	TGTGCCAGCAGTGTTGGACAGGGTTCGGGTCAGCCCCAGCATTTT
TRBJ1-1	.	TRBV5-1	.	CASTREGTEAFF	TGCGCCAGCACCCGGGAGGGTACTGAAGCTTTCTTT
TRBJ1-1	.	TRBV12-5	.	CASGPQVMTEAFF	TGTGCTAGTGGGCCCCAGGTAATGACTGAAGCTTTCTTT
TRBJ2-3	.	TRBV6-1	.	CASSDAALSTDTQYF	TGTGCCAGCAGTGACGCGGCCCTTAGCACAGATACGCAGTATTTT